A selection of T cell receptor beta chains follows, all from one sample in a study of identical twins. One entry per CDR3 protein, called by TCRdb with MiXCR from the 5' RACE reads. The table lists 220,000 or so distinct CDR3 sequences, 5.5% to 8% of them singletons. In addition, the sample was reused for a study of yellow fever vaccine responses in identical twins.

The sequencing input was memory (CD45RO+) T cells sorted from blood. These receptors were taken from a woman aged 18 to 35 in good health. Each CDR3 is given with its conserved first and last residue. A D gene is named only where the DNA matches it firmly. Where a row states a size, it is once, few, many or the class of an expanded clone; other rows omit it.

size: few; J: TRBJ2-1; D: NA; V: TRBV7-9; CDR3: CASSLVAWGEQFF; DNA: TGTGCCAGCAGCTTAGTTGCTTGGGGTGAGCAGTTCTTC
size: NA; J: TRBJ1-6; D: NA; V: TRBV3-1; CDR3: CASSQGQSTPLHF; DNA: TGTGCCAGCAGCCAAGGGCAGAGCACACCCCTCCACTTT
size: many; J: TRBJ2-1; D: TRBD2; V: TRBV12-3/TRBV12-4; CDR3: CASSPLAGHNEQFF; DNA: TGTGCCAGCAGTCCCCTAGCGGGTCACAATGAGCAGTTCTTC
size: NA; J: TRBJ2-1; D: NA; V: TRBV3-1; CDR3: CASSRLADPDNEQFF; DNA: TGTGCCAGCAGCCGATTAGCGGACCCGGACAATGAGCAGTTCTTC
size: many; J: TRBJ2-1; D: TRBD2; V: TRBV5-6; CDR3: CASTVAGVGFYEQFF; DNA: TGTGCCAGCACCGTAGCGGGAGTAGGTTTCTATGAGCAGTTCTTC
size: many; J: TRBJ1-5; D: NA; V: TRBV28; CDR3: CASSFDPGARSNQPQHF; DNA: TGTGCCAGCAGTTTTGATCCAGGGGCACGTAGCAATCAGCCCCAGCATTTT
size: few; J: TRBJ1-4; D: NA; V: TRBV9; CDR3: CASSVGQPSEKLFF; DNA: TGTGCCAGCAGCGTAGGACAGCCGAGTGAAAAACTGTTTTTT
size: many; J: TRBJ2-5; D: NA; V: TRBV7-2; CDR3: CASSRLGENQYF; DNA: TGTGCCAGCAGCAGACTAGGGGAGAACCAGTACTTC
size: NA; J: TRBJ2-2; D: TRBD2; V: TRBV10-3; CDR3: CAISGQRSSGGAGELFF; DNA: TGTGCCATCAGCGGCCAAAGGTCTAGCGGGGGTGCCGGGGAGCTGTTTTTT
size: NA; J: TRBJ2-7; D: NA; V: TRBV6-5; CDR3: CASSYERRRGEQYF; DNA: TGTGCCAGCAGTTACGAGCGACGGAGGGGCGAGCAGTACTTC
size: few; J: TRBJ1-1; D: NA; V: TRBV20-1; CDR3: CSAKGGMDTEAFF; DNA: TGCAGTGCTAAGGGGGGCATGGACACTGAAGCTTTCTTT
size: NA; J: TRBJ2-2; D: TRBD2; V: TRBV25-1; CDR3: CASSFGGRAELFF; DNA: TGTGCCAGCAGTTTCGGGGGGAGGGCCGAGCTGTTTTTT
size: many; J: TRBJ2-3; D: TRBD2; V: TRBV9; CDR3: CASSSGTTGSDTQYF; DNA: TGTGCCAGCAGCTCCGGGACTACCGGCTCAGATACGCAGTATTTT
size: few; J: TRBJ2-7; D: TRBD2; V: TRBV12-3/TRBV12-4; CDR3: CASRRGLAGGNEQYF; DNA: TGTGCCAGCAGGCGCGGACTAGCGGGAGGGAACGAGCAGTACTTC
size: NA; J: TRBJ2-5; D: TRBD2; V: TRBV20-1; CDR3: CSASAPAGGPLTETQYF; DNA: TGCAGTGCTAGTGCACCAGCGGGGGGCCCATTAACAGAGACCCAGTACTTC
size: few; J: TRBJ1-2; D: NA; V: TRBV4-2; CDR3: CASSQEPTTRYGYTF; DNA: TGTGCCAGCAGCCAAGAGCCCACGACCCGCTATGGCTACACCTTC
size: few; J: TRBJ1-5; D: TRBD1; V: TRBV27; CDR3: CASSPGTGVNQPQHF; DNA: TGTGCCAGCAGTCCCGGAACAGGGGTCAATCAGCCCCAGCATTTT
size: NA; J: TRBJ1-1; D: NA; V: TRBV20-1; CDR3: CSARVREGTEAFF; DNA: TGCAGTGCTAGAGTCAGGGAGGGCACTGAAGCTTTCTTT
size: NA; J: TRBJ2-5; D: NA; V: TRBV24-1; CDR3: CATSGGGLETQYF; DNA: TGTGCCACCAGTGGAGGGGGTCTAGAGACCCAGTACTTC
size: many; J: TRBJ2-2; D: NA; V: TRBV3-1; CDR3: CASSWEVTGELFF; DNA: TGTGCCAGCAGCTGGGAGGTCACCGGGGAGCTGTTTTTT
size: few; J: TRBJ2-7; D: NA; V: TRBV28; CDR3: CASSVGAAIFYEQYF; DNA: TGTGCCTCCTCCGTGGGGGCGGCAATCTTCTACGAGCAGTACTTC
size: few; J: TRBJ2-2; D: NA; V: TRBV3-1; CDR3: CASSQGIINTGELFF; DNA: TGTGCCAGCAGCCAAGGGATTATTAACACCGGGGAGCTGTTTTTT
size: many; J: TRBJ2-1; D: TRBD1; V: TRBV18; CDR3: CASSPNPGTGGLSEQFF; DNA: TGTGCCAGCTCACCCAACCCGGGTACAGGGGGTTTGAGTGAGCAGTTCTTC
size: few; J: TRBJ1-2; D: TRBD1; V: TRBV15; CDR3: CATSSGDRKSEGYTF; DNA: TGTGCCACCAGCTCCGGGGACAGAAAATCCGAGGGCTACACCTTC
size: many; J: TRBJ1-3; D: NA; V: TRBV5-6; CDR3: CASSFSSPGNTIYF; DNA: TGTGCCAGCAGCTTCTCTTCTCCAGGAAACACCATATATTTT
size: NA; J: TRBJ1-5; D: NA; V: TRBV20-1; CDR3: CSAAPGVQPQHF; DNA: TGCAGTGCTGCTCCAGGGGTTCAGCCCCAGCATTTT
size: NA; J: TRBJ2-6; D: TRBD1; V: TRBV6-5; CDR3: CASSYSRGLGANVLTF; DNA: TGTGCCAGCAGTTACTCGAGGGGGCTTGGGGCCAACGTCCTGACTTTC
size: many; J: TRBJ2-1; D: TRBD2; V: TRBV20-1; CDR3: CSATRTSGSNNEQFF; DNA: TGCAGTGCCACCAGGACTAGCGGGAGTAACAATGAGCAGTTCTTC
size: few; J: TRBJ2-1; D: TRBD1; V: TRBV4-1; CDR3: CASSQDRGTGSYNEQFF; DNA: TGCGCCAGCAGCCAAGATCGAGGGACAGGGTCGTACAATGAGCAGTTCTTC
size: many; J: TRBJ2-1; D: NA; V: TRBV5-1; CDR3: CASSPSGFYNEQFF; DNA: TGCGCCAGCAGCCCGTCGGGGTTCTACAATGAGCAGTTCTTC
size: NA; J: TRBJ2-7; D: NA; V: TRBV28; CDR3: CASSLPWTASYEQYF; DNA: TGTGCCAGCAGTTTACCCTGGACAGCGAGCTACGAGCAGTACTTC
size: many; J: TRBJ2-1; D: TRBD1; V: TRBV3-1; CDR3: CASSPRDRTQYNEQFF; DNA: TGTGCCAGCAGCCCCCGGGACAGAACACAATACAATGAGCAGTTCTTC
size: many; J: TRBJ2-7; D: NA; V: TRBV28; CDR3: CASRIGHSYEQYF; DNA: TGTGCCAGCAGGATTGGGCACTCCTACGAGCAGTACTTC
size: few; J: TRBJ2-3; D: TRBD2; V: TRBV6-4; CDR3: CASSEGLAGPNTQYF; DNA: TGTGCCAGCAGTGAGGGACTAGCGGGACCAAATACGCAGTATTTT
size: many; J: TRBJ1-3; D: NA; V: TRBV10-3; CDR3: CAILDLSGNTIYF; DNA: TGTGCCATCCTGGATCTCTCTGGAAACACCATATATTTT
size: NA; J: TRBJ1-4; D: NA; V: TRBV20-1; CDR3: CSARGSPNEKLFF; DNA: TGCAGTGCTAGGGGCAGCCCGAATGAAAAACTGTTTTTT
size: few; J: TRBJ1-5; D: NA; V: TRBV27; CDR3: CASSLRGWQPQHF; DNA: TGTGCCAGCAGTTTGCGGGGTTGGCAGCCCCAGCATTTT
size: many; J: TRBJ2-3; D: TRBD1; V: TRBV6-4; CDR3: CASSGTGGTDTQYF; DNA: TGTGCCAGCAGTGGGACAGGGGGCACAGATACGCAGTATTTT
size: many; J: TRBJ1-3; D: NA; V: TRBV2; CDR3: CASRGQLSGNTIYF; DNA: TGTGCCAGCAGAGGACAGCTCTCTGGAAACACCATATATTTT
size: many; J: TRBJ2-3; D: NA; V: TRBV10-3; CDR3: CAISPEQNTQYF; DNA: TGTGCCATCAGTCCAGAACAGAATACGCAGTATTTT
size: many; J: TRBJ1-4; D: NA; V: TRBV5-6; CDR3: CASSLAAVNEGEKLFF; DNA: TGTGCCAGCAGCTTGGCGGCAGTCAATGAGGGTGAAAAACTGTTTTTT
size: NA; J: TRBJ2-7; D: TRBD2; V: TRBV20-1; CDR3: CSARDPLGLAGGKSYEQYF; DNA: TGCAGTGCTAGAGATCCCCTCGGACTAGCGGGAGGGAAGTCCTACGAGCAGTACTTC
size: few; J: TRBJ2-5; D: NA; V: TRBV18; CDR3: CASSGASVETQYF; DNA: TGTGCCAGCTCCGGGGCCTCCGTCGAGACCCAGTACTTC
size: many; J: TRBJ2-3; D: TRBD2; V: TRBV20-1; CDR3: CSARVGLAGGSTDTQYF; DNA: TGCAGTGCTAGAGTTGGACTAGCGGGGGGTAGCACAGATACGCAGTATTTT
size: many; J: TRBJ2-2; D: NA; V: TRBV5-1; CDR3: CASRSAGITGELFF; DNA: TGCGCCAGCAGATCTGCGGGAATTACCGGGGAGCTGTTTTTT
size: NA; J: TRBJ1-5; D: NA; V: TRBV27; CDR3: CASQKNGNQPQHF; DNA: TGTGCCAGCCAAAAAAATGGCAATCAGCCCCAGCATTTT
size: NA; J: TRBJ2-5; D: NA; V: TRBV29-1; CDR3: CSVDVRQGPSSYQETQYF; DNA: TGCAGCGTTGACGTTCGGCAGGGGCCCTCCTCGTACCAAGAGACCCAGTACTTC